This T cell receptor (beta chain) came from a study of blood T cell repertoires in COVID-19. Germline CDR1 and CDR2: MNHNY and SVGAGI (reference sequence). This CDR3 spans 13 amino acids. Trimming left V 6 bases short and J 5 bases short, with 14 bases between. In the original analysis: Estimation of nucleated cell counts relied on the amplification of reference gene primers. Libraries were prepared by immunoSEQ multiplex PCR; TCRdb keeps only in-frame clonotypes and omits some of them. V, J and clone size reflect that table, while D and trimming were determined from the DNA. The sample holds 90,000 to 120,000 clones, approximately 80% seen once.

The source material was peripheral blood. The clonotype was recovered from a woman older than 75 with active or convalescent COVID-19. The chain employs TRBV6-6 and TRBJ2-7; TRBD2 might be the D (5 bases). The CDR3 DNA reads as TGTGCCAGCAGCAGTATAGAGGGCCACGAGCAGTACTTC. Amino acid sequence: CASSSIEGHEQYF.